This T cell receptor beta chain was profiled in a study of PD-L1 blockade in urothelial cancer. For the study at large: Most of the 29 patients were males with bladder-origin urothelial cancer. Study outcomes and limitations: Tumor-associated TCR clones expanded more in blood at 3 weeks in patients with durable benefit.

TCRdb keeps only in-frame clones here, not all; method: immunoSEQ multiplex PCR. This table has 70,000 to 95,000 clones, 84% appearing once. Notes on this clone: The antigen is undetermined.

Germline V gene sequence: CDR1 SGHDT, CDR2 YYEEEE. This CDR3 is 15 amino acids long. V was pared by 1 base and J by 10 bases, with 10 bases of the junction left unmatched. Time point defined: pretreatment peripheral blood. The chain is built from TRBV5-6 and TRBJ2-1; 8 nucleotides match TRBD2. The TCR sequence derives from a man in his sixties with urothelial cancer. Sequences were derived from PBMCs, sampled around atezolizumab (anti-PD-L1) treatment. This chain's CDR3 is CASSLIGGGPGEQFF. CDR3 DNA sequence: TGTGCCAGCAGCTTGATCGGCGGGGGGCCCGGAGAGCAGTTCTTC. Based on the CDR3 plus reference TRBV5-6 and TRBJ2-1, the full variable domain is DAGVTQSPTHLIKTRGQQVTLRCSPKSGHDTVSWYQQALGQGPQFIFQYYEEEERQRGNFPDRFSGHQFPNYSSELNVNALLLGDSALYLCASSLIGGGPGEQFFGPGTRLTVL.